The rows below give T cell receptor beta chains drawn from one sample of a study of cytomegalovirus exposure and HLA in healthy donors. This table comes from immunoSEQ multiplex PCR, and its TCRdb copy is limited to in-frame clones, with some not included. The sample shows roughly 150,000 clones, around three quarters of them seen only once. The source material was PBMCs. Receptor source: a man aged 35-49 years in good health and CMV-seropositive. Each CDR3 is given with its conserved first and last residue. Fields, in order: D gene, clone size, V gene, J gene, CDR3 DNA, CDR3 protein. A D gene is named only where the DNA matches it firmly. Size values are once, few and many counts, or a class for expanded clones, and some rows have none.

NA	few	TRBV19	TRBJ2-3	TGTGCCAGTAGTATAGATGGTGCGGGACCATTCACAGATACGCAGTATTTT	CASSIDGAGPFTDTQYF
NA	NA	TRBV7-9	TRBJ1-1	TGTGCCAGCAGCTTCCTGTCAGGGGTAGGAGGTGAAGCTTTCTTT	CASSFLSGVGGEAFF
NA	once	TRBV2	TRBJ1-2	TGTGCCAGCAGTCCCACCGACTACTATGGCTACACCTTC	CASSPTDYYGYTF
NA	NA	TRBV5-6	TRBJ2-7	TGTGCCAGCAACTCGTACTACGAGCAGTACTTC	CASNSYYEQYF
NA	NA	TRBV5-1	TRBJ1-2	TGCGCCAGCAGCTTGAGTGTACAGGCCGGATCCGGCTACACCTTC	CASSLSVQAGSGYTF
NA	NA	TRBV6-5	TRBJ1-1	TGTGCCAGCAGTCCTCACAGGGCGGAAAGGGCTGAAGCTTTCTTT	CASSPHRAERAEAFF
NA	NA	TRBV7-2	TRBJ2-5	TGTGCCAGCACCCCTCCCCCAGAAGAGACCCAGTACTTC	CASTPPPEETQYF
NA	NA	TRBV6-1	TRBJ1-5	TGTGCCAGCATTGGACATAGTAGCAATCAGCCCCAGCATTTT	CASIGHSSNQPQHF
TRBD1	few	TRBV6-5	TRBJ1-3	TGTGCCAGCAAAAGACAGGGGCGCGGAGGAAACACCATATATTTT	CASKRQGRGGNTIYF
NA	NA	TRBV2	TRBJ1-2	TGTGCCACTCCTCGTGGGGGGGGGTATGGCTACACCTTC	CATPRGGGYGYTF
NA	NA	TRBV7-9	TRBJ1-4	TGTGCCAGCAGCTTAGCGCTAGGGGAAAATGAAAAACTGTTTTTT	CASSLALGENEKLFF
TRBD2	NA	TRBV11-2	TRBJ2-1	TGTGCCAGCAGCTCGGGACTAGCTAATGAGCAGTTCTTC	CASSSGLANEQFF
NA	NA	TRBV5-1	TRBJ2-7	TGCGCCAGCAGTGATCAGGGCTTCTACGAGCAGTACTTC	CASSDQGFYEQYF
NA	NA	TRBV23-1	TRBJ2-2	TGCGCCAGCAGTCAATCGGGCAGCTACACCGGGGAGCTGTTTTTT	CASSQSGSYTGELFF
NA	once	TRBV30	TRBJ1-2	TGTGCCTGGAGTCCTCAGGGGAACTATGGCTACACCTTC	CAWSPQGNYGYTF
TRBD2	NA	TRBV14	TRBJ2-5	TGTGCCAGCAGCCCCTTACTAGCGGGATTTGAGACCCAGTACTTC	CASSPLLAGFETQYF
NA	NA	TRBV5-5	TRBJ2-6	TGTGCCAGCAGCTTGCTAGGGAGCTCTGGGGCCAACGTCCTGACTTTC	CASSLLGSSGANVLTF
TRBD2	NA	TRBV19	TRBJ2-1	TGTGCCAGTAGTCCAGCGGGAGGGCTCTACAATGAGCAGTTCTTC	CASSPAGGLYNEQFF
NA	few	TRBV5-6	TRBJ2-7	TGTGCCAGCAGCTTGGGTCCCGTGGGAGGGTACTTC	CASSLGPVGGYF
TRBD1	NA	TRBV7-9	TRBJ1-4	TGTGCCAGCAGCTTATACATAGGGGGACAGCTAGATGAAAAACTGTTTTTT	CASSLYIGGQLDEKLFF
TRBD2	NA	TRBV30	TRBJ2-1	TGTGCCTGGAGTGTAGGCAGCGGGAGCGTCGATGAGCAGTTCTTC	CAWSVGSGSVDEQFF
TRBD1	NA	TRBV5-1	TRBJ2-7	TGCGCCAGCAGTGTACAGAGGGGGCAGTCGGGGGAGCAGTACTTC	CASSVQRGQSGEQYF
TRBD1	NA	TRBV30	TRBJ1-1	TGTGCCTGGAGTGTACAAGACAGGGACACTGAAGCTTTCTTT	CAWSVQDRDTEAFF
NA	NA	TRBV6-1	TRBJ2-7	TGTGCCAGCAGTGAAGTCGGCAGGGGATCCTACGAGCAGTACTTC	CASSEVGRGSYEQYF
TRBD2	NA	TRBV6-5	TRBJ2-3	TGTGCCAGCAGTTACTCGTTCTCTAGCGGGAGCACGCAGTATTTT	CASSYSFSSGSTQYF
NA	NA	TRBV9	TRBJ2-2	TGTGCCAGCAGCGCACCAGTTGGAGGGCCGAACACCGGGGAGCTGTTTTTT	CASSAPVGGPNTGELFF
NA	NA	TRBV28	TRBJ1-5	TGTGCCAGCAGTTCCACAGGGCTCCATCAGCCCCAGCATTTT	CASSSTGLHQPQHF
NA	NA	TRBV29-1	TRBJ2-3	TGCAGCGGTCGTTGGCGGACTAGCACAGATACGCAGTATTTT	CSGRWRTSTDTQYF